Given below is one TCR beta chain in context. TCRdb's copy holds only in-frame clones and misses some; the assay was immunoSEQ multiplex PCR. In the table there are about 20,000 clones, 79% of which are singletons. V gave up 0 bases and J gave up 6 bases, with 12 bases separating them. This CDR3 spans 15 amino acids. Germline V CDR1 and CDR2: LNHNV, YYDKDF (reference sequence). The sample comes from a study of blood T cell repertoires in COVID-19. The chain combines TRBV15 with TRBJ1-5, with D possibly matching TRBD1 (5 bases). This sequence was found in an elderly man with acute or convalescent COVID-19. Material: peripheral blood. CDR3 sequence (DNA): TGTGCCACCAGCAGAGATTTTGGGGGGACTCAGCCCCAGCATTTT. It translates to CATSRDFGGTQPQHF.